The clone carrying this T cell receptor (beta chain) was observed a few times. Germline V gene lookup returns CDR1 MNHNS and CDR2 SASEGT. Between the trimmed V and J ends, which lost 7 bases and 6 bases, there was a span of 13 bases. The CDR3 has 13 residues. Semi-nested PCR with Nested Universal Primer A followed constant-region reverse priming of full-length variable regions. One entry per CDR3 protein results from TCRdb running MiXCR on the 5' RACE reads. The sample has tens of thousands of distinct CDR3 sequences, about 29% seen once; the top ten hold about 2.4%. This TCR was recovered from a female donor with breast cancer. The sample taken for sequencing was tumor-infiltrating naive CD4+ T cells sorted from the breast tumor. The subset denotes: naive CD4+ T cells, CD4+CD45RA+CD25-. V gene TRBV6-1 combines with J gene TRBJ2-1; D may be TRBD1 or TRBD2 (6 bases each). CDR3 DNA sequence: TGTGCCAGCATACTACAGGGAGGCAATGAGCAGTTCTTC. Translating it yields CASILQGGNEQFF.